The clone carrying this T cell receptor beta chain was detected only once. The CDR3 spans 13 residues. The germline V gene encodes CDR1 SGHTA and CDR2 FQGNSA. The V segment lost 4 bases and the J segment 8 bases; nucleotides outside the gene matches: 3. This entry comes from a study of human T cells and chemical hapten exposure. TCRdb fed the RACE reads into MiXCR, producing one record per CDR3 protein. The table records 85,000 to 130,000 distinct CDR3 sequences, 10% to 15% of them present only once. Described time point: pre-sensitization, week 0. Noted treatment: therapeutic diphenylcyclopropenone sensitization with weekly scalp DPC.

This chain joins TRBV7-2 and TRBJ2-1, with 9 bases aligning to TRBD2. The clonotype originates from a woman aged 50 to 65 with alopecia areata. Some clones in this sample may be carry-over from other donors' samples. Sequenced material: whole blood, taken in connection with sensitization to the hapten diphenylcyclopropenone (DPC). The CDR3 loop reads CASSYQREDEQFF. The CDR3 DNA reads as TGTGCCAGCAGCTACCAGCGGGAGGATGAGCAGTTCTTC.